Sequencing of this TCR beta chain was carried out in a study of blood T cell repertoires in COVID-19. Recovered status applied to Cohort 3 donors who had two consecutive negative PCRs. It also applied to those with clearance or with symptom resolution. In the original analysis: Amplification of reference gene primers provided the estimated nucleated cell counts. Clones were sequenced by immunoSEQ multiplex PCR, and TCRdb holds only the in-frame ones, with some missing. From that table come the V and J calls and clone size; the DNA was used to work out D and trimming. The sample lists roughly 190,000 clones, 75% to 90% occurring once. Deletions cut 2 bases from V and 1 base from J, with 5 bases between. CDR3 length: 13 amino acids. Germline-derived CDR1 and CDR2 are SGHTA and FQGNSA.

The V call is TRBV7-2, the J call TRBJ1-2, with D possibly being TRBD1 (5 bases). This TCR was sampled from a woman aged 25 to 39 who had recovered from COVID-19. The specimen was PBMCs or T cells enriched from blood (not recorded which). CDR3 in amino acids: CASSLQGNYGYTF. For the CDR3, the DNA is TGTGCCAGCAGCTTACAGGGTAACTATGGCTACACCTTC.